The 27 T cell receptor beta chains listed next were all sequenced from one sample in a study of T cell responses to AZD1222 COVID-19 vaccine. The repertoire was sequenced with immunoSEQ multiplex PCR; TCRdb's copy has only in-frame clones and lacks some. The sample lists approximately 82,000 clones; more than 90% were seen once. The sample here was peripheral blood, taken on day 0 of AZD1222 vaccination. Source of these receptors: an adult in good health.

This clone was recorded only once. V gene TRBV28 combines with J gene TRBJ2-1, with 9 bases fitting TRBD2. This CDR3 comprises 15 residues. V was clipped by 5 bases and J by 2 bases; unmatched bases: 4. Germline loops: CDR1 MDHEN, CDR2 SYDVKM. CDR3 coding DNA: TGTGCCAGCAGTCTTGCGGGGGGGCCCTACAATGAGCAGTTCTTC. Residues: CASSLAGGPYNEQFF.

This clone was seen a handful of times. The chain recombines TRBV5-6 with TRBJ2-2; 8 bases map to TRBD1. The germline V gene has CDR1 SGHDT and CDR2 YYEEEE. J was trimmed by 5 bases and V by 4 bases; bases with no gene match: 7. The CDR3 contains 15 residues. This chain's CDR3 is CASSLTGVKTGELFF. Written as DNA, the CDR3 is TGTGCCAGCAGCCTGACAGGGGTTAAGACCGGGGAGCTGTTTTTT.

The genes are TRBV20-1 and TRBJ2-3; 9 bases map to TRBD2. Germline lookup yields CDR1 DFQATT and CDR2 SNEGSKA (reference sequence). The CDR3 covers 16 residues. The J segment lost 0 bases and the V segment lost 3 bases, leaving 7 bases of the junction unmatched. The CDR3 reads CSASASGVSSTDTQYF. In nucleotides, the CDR3 is TGCAGTGCTAGTGCTAGCGGGGTGTCTAGCACAGATACGCAGTATTTT.

J is TRBJ2-2 and V is TRBV4-3, with 12 nucleotides matching TRBD2. Germline V CDR1 and CDR2: LGHNA, YSLEER. V was clipped by 5 bases and J by 3 bases; unmatched bases: 4. CDR3 length: 16 amino acids. CDR3 DNA: TGCGCCAGCAGCTTACTAGCGGGGGGTTACACCGGGGAGCTGTTTTTT. As protein: CASSLLAGGYTGELFF.

The rearrangement links TRBV3-1 (or the pseudogene TRBV3-2) to TRBJ2-7; TRBD1 is a possible D gene (6 bases). Germline V gene sequence: CDR1 LGHDT, CDR2 YNNKEL (reference sequence). The germline V and J ends were trimmed by 5 bases and 7 bases, with 12 bases remaining between them. CDR3 length equals 12 residues. The CDR3 sequence is CASSKSQGEQYF. CDR3 coding DNA: TGTGCCAGCAGCAAATCCCAGGGGGAGCAGTACTTC.

This rearrangement joins TRBV7-2 to TRBJ2-1; 10 nucleotides line up with TRBD2. Trimming at V came to 3 bases and at J to 9 bases, leaving 5 bases not matched to a gene. The germline V gene has CDR1 SGHTA and CDR2 FQGNSA. The CDR3 loop spans 14 amino acids. CDR3 nucleotide sequence: TGTGCCAGCAGCTTTAGCGGGGGGACGGGTGAGCAGTTCTTC. Its protein product is CASSFSGGTGEQFF.

This sequence joins TRBV4-2 and TRBJ2-3, with a possible D match to TRBD2 (5 bases). CDR1 is LGHNA and CDR2 is YNFKEQ in the germline V gene. The CDR3 runs to 12 residues. V lost 5 bases and J lost 5, with 8 bases in between. CDR3 region: CASSSSGDTQYF. The CDR3 nucleotides read TGTGCCAGCAGCTCGAGCGGAGATACGCAGTATTTT.

V is TRBV28 and J is TRBJ1-3, with no clear D. CDR1 MDHEN and CDR2 SYDVKM come from the germline V gene. Trimming shortened V by 4 bases and J by 4 bases, and 14 bases separated the two germline ends. The CDR3 covers 15 residues. CDR3 sequence: CASSSQTLRGNTIYF. The DNA of the CDR3 is TGTGCCAGCAGTTCCCAAACCCTTCGGGGAAACACCATATATTTT.

The chain carries TRBV6-6 and TRBJ1-1; D is perhaps TRBD1 (6 bases). V dropped 2 bases and J dropped 10 bases, with 14 bases sitting between them. This CDR3 region has 13 residues. Germline loops: CDR1 MNHNY, CDR2 SVGAGI (reference sequence). In DNA form, the CDR3 reads TGTGCCAGCAGTTACGGACGAAAGGGGGGAGCTTTCTTT. This encodes CASSYGRKGGAFF.

This chain uses TRBV6-5 with TRBJ1-3; a weak D match, TRBD1 (6 bases). With 6 bases removed from V and 4 bases from J, the gap between germline ends came to 16 bases. The CDR3 consists of 15 residues. Germline CDR1 and CDR2: MNHEY and SVGAGI. The CDR3, as DNA: TGTGCCAGCAGACACAGGGCCCAGTCGGGAAACACCATATATTTT. This codes for CASRHRAQSGNTIYF.

V gene TRBV27 combines with J gene TRBJ2-2; weak D call: TRBD1 (5 bases). The CDR3 contains 13 residues. Germline lookup yields CDR1 MNHEY and CDR2 SMNVEV (reference sequence). The V end lost 3 bases, the J end lost 7 bases, and 9 bases lay between the germline ends. The CDR3 sequence: CASSLGPIGELFF. Here the CDR3 DNA reads TGTGCCAGCAGTTTGGGGCCCATCGGGGAGCTGTTTTTT.

The J gene is TRBJ1-3, the V gene TRBV3-1 (or the pseudogene TRBV3-2); D remains unclear. The germline CDR1 and CDR2 sequences are LGHDT and YNNKEL (reference sequence). The CDR3 consists of 15 residues. Trimming removed 0 bases at V and 4 bases at J, with 10 bases between. The CDR3 DNA is TGTGCCAGCAGCCAAGATTTTTGGCCCGGAAACACCATATATTTT. Translated: CASSQDFWPGNTIYF.

The rearrangement links TRBV2 to TRBJ2-6; D remains unclear. Trimming took off 8 bases at V and 3 bases at J, with 11 bases between the two ends. This CDR3 has 14 residues. Germline CDR1 SNHLY, CDR2 FYNNEI. CDR3 in DNA: TGTGCCAGCGGAAAGGAAGGTGGGGCCAACGTCCTGACTTTC. This sequence encodes CASGKEGGANVLTF.

The chain has TRBV3-1 (or the pseudogene TRBV3-2) and TRBJ1-4; no clear D gene. V was clipped by 1 base and J by 3 bases, with 6 bases between them. Germline V CDR1 and CDR2: LGHDT, YNNKEL (reference sequence). This CDR3 region has 14 residues. The CDR3 DNA sequence: TGTGCCAGCAGCCAAGGGTTCCCTAATGAAAAACTGTTTTTT. It encodes CASSQGFPNEKLFF.

The J gene is TRBJ1-1, the V gene TRBV27; TRBD1 matches 8 bases. This CDR3 has 15 amino acids. Per germline, CDR1 MNHEY and CDR2 SMNVEV (reference sequence). V trimming: 4 bases; J trimming: 0 bases; junction bases outside the gene matches: 4. The CDR3 DNA reads TGTGCCAGCAGTTGGCGGGACAGGATGAACACTGAAGCTTTCTTT. Its protein is CASSWRDRMNTEAFF.

The V call is TRBV18, the J call TRBJ2-3; D is unclear. V lost 3 bases and J lost 2, with 12 bases in between. The CDR3 sequence is 15 residues long. The V gene's germline CDR1 is KGHSH and CDR2 LQKENI. Here the CDR3 DNA reads TGTGCCAGCTCACCGTCTGGGTCGGCCACAGATACGCAGTATTTT. Protein: CASSPSGSATDTQYF.

The chain has TRBV9 and TRBJ1-4; D is uncertain. V was trimmed by 7 bases and J by 5 bases, leaving 12 bases between them. CDR3 size: 13 residues. The germline CDR1 and CDR2 sequences are SGDLS and YYNGEE. In nucleotides, the CDR3 is TGTGCCAGCTCAGAGACGTTAAATGAAAAACTGTTTTTT. Its protein product is CASSETLNEKLFF.

The chain recombines TRBV19 with TRBJ2-7; perhaps TRBD1 as D (5 bases). V lost 3 bases, J lost 3 bases, and 12 bases lay in between. The CDR3 covers 14 residues. Germline V CDR1 and CDR2: LNHDA, SQIVND (reference sequence). The CDR3 coding sequence is TGTGCCAGTAGTATTGACAGCCGATTCTACGAGCAGTACTTC. This translates into CASSIDSRFYEQYF. Filled out from reference TRBV19 and TRBJ2-7, the complete variable domain reads DGGITQSPKYLFRKEGQNVTLSCEQNLNHDAMYWYRQDPGQGLRLIYYSQIVNDFQKGDIAEGYSVSREKKESFPLTVTSAQKNPTAFYLCASSIDSRFYEQYFGPGTRLTVT.

CDR3 DNA sequence: TGTGCCAGCAGCAACAATCGATCAGAAGACACCGGGGAGCTGTTTTTT. Its protein is CASSNNRSEDTGELFF. The gene calls are TRBV21-1 and TRBJ2-2; the table names TRBD1, a call not compared with the DNA. TRBV21-1 has pseudogene status. The CDR3 covers 16 residues.

This chain uses TRBV20-1 with TRBJ1-1, with 10 bases that match TRBD1. Germline V gene data show CDR1 as DFQATT and CDR2 as SNEGSKA (reference sequence). The CDR3 runs 14 residues. The V gene end was trimmed by 3 bases and the J gene end by 1 base; junction bases not matched to a gene: 2. The CDR3 spells CSASDRGRNTEAFF. CDR3 nucleotides: TGCAGTGCTAGTGACAGGGGGCGGAACACTGAAGCTTTCTTT.

J is TRBJ2-3 and V is TRBV3-1 (or the pseudogene TRBV3-2); a weak D match, TRBD2 (6 bases). Germline CDR1 reads LGHDT; CDR2 reads YNNKEL (reference sequence). V shed 0 bases and J shed 3 bases, with 13 bases lying between them. The CDR3 contains 16 residues. The CDR3 sequence: CASSQDGRGRTDTQYF. The CDR3, as DNA: TGTGCCAGCAGCCAAGACGGGAGAGGGAGGACAGATACGCAGTATTTT.

The chain recombines TRBV21-1 with TRBJ1-5; the listed D gene, TRBD1, was not tested against the DNA. TRBV21-1 is termed a pseudogene. The CDR3 is made up of 17 amino acids. DNA for the CDR3: TGTGCCAGCAGCAAATGCTACAGGGGATATGGCAATCAGCCCCAGCATTTT. It specifies CASSKCYRGYGNQPQHF.

Regarding this clone: Relative to the germline gene, one junction end is altered; a read error may explain this. V usage is TRBV6-1 and J usage is TRBJ1-4; tentatively, D is TRBD1 (5 bases). CDR1 is MNHNS, CDR2 SASEGT, per germline. CDR3 size: 17 residues. The CDR3 loop is CASSEAPLEGLDDKLFF. In DNA, the CDR3 is TGTGCCAGCAGTGAAGCCCCATTGGAGGGACTTGATGATAAACTGTTTTTT.

The rearrangement uses TRBV2 and TRBJ2-7; 7 bases align to TRBD1. The CDR3 runs 14 residues. The J segment lost 2 bases and the V segment lost 5 bases, leaving 6 bases of the junction unmatched. CDR1 SNHLY and CDR2 FYNNEI come from the germline V gene. The CDR3 protein is CASSPGQVPYEQYF. Written as DNA, the CDR3 is TGTGCCAGCAGTCCTGGACAGGTTCCCTACGAGCAGTACTTC. The whole variable domain, remainder taken from reference TRBV2 and TRBJ2-7, is EPEVTQTPSHQVTQMGQEVILRCVPISNHLYFYWYRQILGQKVEFLVSFYNNEISEKSEIFDDQFSVERPDGSNFTLKIRSTKLEDSAMYFCASSPGQVPYEQYFGPGTRLTVT.

The chain carries TRBV7-9 and TRBJ1-2, with a weak D call TRBD1 (5 bases). CDR3 length equals 14 residues. V was cut by 1 base and J by 4 bases, with 10 bases left in between. Germline V lookup: CDR1 SEHNR, CDR2 FQNEAQ (reference sequence). CDR3 DNA: TGTGCCAGCAGCTTAGACAGGCCTTTCTATGGCTACACCTTC. Amino acids: CASSLDRPFYGYTF.

The rearrangement joins TRBV7-2 to TRBJ1-5; D might be TRBD1 (5 bases). The CDR3 spans 17 residues. The germline gives CDR1 SGHTA, CDR2 FQGNSA. V lost 5 bases and J lost 0, with 17 bases in between. The CDR3 here is CASSRYTRGDSNQPQHF. In nucleotides, the CDR3 is TGTGCCAGCAGCAGATACACCCGGGGCGATAGCAATCAGCCCCAGCATTTT.

J is TRBJ2-7 and V is TRBV7-9, with D possibly being TRBD1 or TRBD2 (5 bases each). Germline V CDR1 and CDR2: SEHNR, FQNEAQ (reference sequence). The CDR3 runs 14 residues. Trimming pared 5 bases from V and 5 bases from J, leaving 16 bases between. The CDR3 DNA reads TGTGCCAGCAGCCCCGAGGGGCGAAGTCACGAGCAGTACTTC. This sequence encodes CASSPEGRSHEQYF.